The rows below give T cell receptor beta chains drawn from one sample of a study of OX40 agonist ivuxolimab in advanced cancers. The protocol was immunoSEQ multiplex PCR, while the TCRdb copy is restricted to in-frame clones and leaves out a portion. The sample holds about 46,000 clones; nearly 80% are singletons and the top ten take 3% to 5%. The input for sequencing was CD4+ or CD8+ T cells sorted from blood, taken in a trial of the OX40 agonist ivuxolimab. The source is an adult with an advanced solid tumor such as melanoma, head and neck, liver or kidney cancer. Both conserved end residues are trimmed from each CDR3.

CDR3aa: ASSPPPLAGVETQY; j_gene: TRBJ2-5; len: 14; v_gene: TRBV11-2
CDR3aa: ASSEPPGGRVTGTEAF; j_gene: TRBJ1-1; len: 16; v_gene: TRBV18
CDR3aa: ATEDWTGANYGYT; j_gene: TRBJ1-2; len: 13; v_gene: TRBV6-1
CDR3aa: ASSLGRTSGTNTGELF; j_gene: TRBJ2-2; len: 16; v_gene: TRBV5-1
CDR3aa: ASSPPTGPWGGYT; j_gene: TRBJ1-2; len: 13; v_gene: TRBV11-2
CDR3aa: ASQDRRNTEAF; j_gene: TRBJ1-1; len: 11; v_gene: TRBV19
CDR3aa: ASSKTRDRNQPQH; j_gene: TRBJ1-5; len: 13; v_gene: TRBV18
CDR3aa: ASSIRAGYGYT; j_gene: TRBJ1-2; len: 11; v_gene: TRBV28
CDR3aa: ASSHGTTYEQY; j_gene: TRBJ2-7; len: 11; v_gene: TRBV18
CDR3aa: ASSSRGGEAF; j_gene: TRBJ1-1; len: 10; v_gene: TRBV10-1
CDR3aa: ASSPPGGYNQPQH; j_gene: TRBJ1-5; len: 13; v_gene: TRBV28
CDR3aa: ASSQDRMITKNIQY; j_gene: TRBJ2-4; len: 14; v_gene: TRBV4-1
CDR3aa: ASSFRQGEKGYT; j_gene: TRBJ1-2; len: 12; v_gene: TRBV13
CDR3aa: SVAPTGRKEKLF; j_gene: TRBJ1-4; len: 12; v_gene: TRBV29-1
CDR3aa: ASIPRRGAAEQY; j_gene: TRBJ2-7; len: 12; v_gene: TRBV10-2
CDR3aa: ASSSRRAGGSYTEAF; j_gene: TRBJ1-1; len: 15; v_gene: TRBV5-1
CDR3aa: ASSPSLRSEAF; j_gene: TRBJ1-1; len: 11; v_gene: TRBV7-2
CDR3aa: ASSLEAGQPQH; j_gene: TRBJ1-5; len: 11; v_gene: TRBV7-2
CDR3aa: ASSYGEGHYGYT; j_gene: TRBJ1-2; len: 12; v_gene: TRBV6-5
CDR3aa: ASSPTSGSPY; j_gene: TRBJ2-3; len: 10; v_gene: TRBV4-1
CDR3aa: ASSVGTGYGYT; j_gene: TRBJ1-2; len: 11; v_gene: TRBV9
CDR3aa: ASSLEGRLAVQETQY; j_gene: TRBJ2-5; len: 15; v_gene: TRBV7-2
CDR3aa: ASSLVLGYHSGANVLT; j_gene: TRBJ2-6; len: 16; v_gene: TRBV5-6
CDR3aa: ASSTAGSSYEQY; j_gene: TRBJ2-7; len: 12; v_gene: TRBV9
CDR3aa: ASSVAAGATYNEQF; j_gene: TRBJ2-1; len: 14; v_gene: TRBV9
CDR3aa: ASRNLGAGQETQY; j_gene: TRBJ2-5; len: 13; v_gene: TRBV6-5
CDR3aa: ASSPLGFRYT; j_gene: TRBJ1-2; len: 10; v_gene: TRBV18
CDR3aa: ASSLQAQNTEAF; j_gene: TRBJ1-1; len: 12; v_gene: TRBV7-9
CDR3aa: ASSLSRDRLETIY; j_gene: TRBJ1-3; len: 13; v_gene: TRBV18
CDR3aa: ASDRGLGNTEAF; j_gene: TRBJ1-1; len: 12; v_gene: TRBV6-6
CDR3aa: ASALTGRFNYGYT; j_gene: TRBJ1-2; len: 13; v_gene: TRBV7-9
CDR3aa: AISDPSRGRTSQETQY; j_gene: TRBJ2-5; len: 16; v_gene: TRBV10-3
CDR3aa: ASSLTSGSYEQY; j_gene: TRBJ2-7; len: 12; v_gene: TRBV5-1
CDR3aa: ASSLVPGTAKNIQY; j_gene: TRBJ2-4; len: 14; v_gene: TRBV5-1
CDR3aa: ASSDETGSEAF; j_gene: TRBJ1-1; len: 11; v_gene: TRBV6-4